The 30 T cell receptor beta chains listed next were all sequenced from one sample in a study of T cell responses to AZD1222 COVID-19 vaccine. Method: immunoSEQ multiplex PCR; TCRdb's copy keeps in-frame clones and lacks some. The sample has about 130,000 clones, just under 95% seen once; the top ten hold over 6.5%. This sample comprised peripheral blood, obtained on day 0 of AZD1222 vaccination. The receptors come from an adult in good health.

A single count supports this clone. In nucleotides, the CDR3 is TGTGCCATCAGTGCGGCTAGCGGGAGGGCCAGGTATGAGCAGTTCTTC. Protein: CAISAASGRARYEQFF. This rearrangement joins TRBV10-3 to TRBJ2-1; 12 nucleotides line up with TRBD2. Germline loops: CDR1 ENHRY, CDR2 SYGVKD. The J segment lost 8 bases and the V segment lost 4 bases, leaving 9 bases of the junction unmatched. The CDR3 loop spans 16 amino acids.

CDR3 in DNA: TGTGCCAGCAGCGCCACAGGGGGCTCTGGCTACGAGCAGTACTTC. Translation: CASSATGGSGYEQYF. The chain carries TRBV7-3 and TRBJ2-7; 9 nucleotides match TRBD1. Germline V gives CDR1 SGHTA, CDR2 FQGTGA. The CDR3 extends over 15 amino acids. The V gene end was trimmed by 5 bases and the J gene end by 3 bases; junction bases not matched to a gene: 8.

This rearrangement joins TRBV6-5 to TRBJ2-6; a possible D gene is TRBD2 (5 bases). Between the trimmed V and J ends, which lost 6 bases and 4 bases, there was a span of 10 bases. Germline V lookup: CDR1 MNHEY, CDR2 SVGAGI. This CDR3 comprises 14 residues. CDR3 bases: TGTGCCAGCAGAGCGACGGGGGGGGCCAACGTCCTGACTTTC. Translation gives CASRATGGANVLTF.

The genes are TRBV13 and TRBJ2-3, with D tentatively TRBD2 (6 bases). V was clipped by 1 base and J by 4 bases, with 12 bases between them. Per the germline V gene, CDR1 is PRHDT and CDR2 is FYEKMQ (reference sequence). The CDR3 length is 15 residues. The CDR3 nucleotides read TGTGCCAGCAGCTTAGTGGGCGGGGAGGCAGATACGCAGTATTTT. Protein sequence: CASSLVGGEADTQYF.

As DNA, the CDR3 is TGCGCCAGCGCTCAGTCTTGGACAGCCGAAAAACTGTTTTTT. Its protein is CASAQSWTAEKLFF. The chain couples TRBV5-1 to TRBJ1-4; tentative D call: TRBD1 (6 bases). Trimming shortened V by 7 bases and J by 8 bases, and 18 bases separated the two germline ends. The CDR3 has 14 amino acids. Germline CDR1 reads SGHRS; CDR2 reads YFSETQ.

V is TRBV11-3 and J is TRBJ2-7; 8 nucleotides line up with TRBD2. With V trimmed by 4 bases and J by 7 bases, 12 bases remained unmatched. The V gene's germline CDR1 is SGHNT and CDR2 YENEEA. The CDR3 has 15 residues. The CDR3 region is CASSSGGAGAEEQYF. In DNA form, the CDR3 reads TGTGCCAGCAGCTCGGGGGGGGCGGGAGCAGAAGAGCAGTACTTC.

The rearrangement joins TRBV7-9 to TRBJ1-1; D remains unclear. The CDR3 is made up of 13 amino acids. Germline V CDR1 and CDR2: SEHNR, FQNEAQ (reference sequence). The germline V and J ends were trimmed by 5 bases and 0 bases, with 7 bases remaining between them. The CDR3 loop is CASSVGMNTEAFF. Written as DNA, the CDR3 is TGTGCCAGCAGCGTCGGGATGAACACTGAAGCTTTCTTT.

This chain uses TRBV28 with TRBJ1-3; D gene ambiguous. Germline V lookup: CDR1 MDHEN, CDR2 SYDVKM. V was shortened by 6 bases and J by 3 bases, with 12 bases between the two germline ends. The CDR3 is 14 amino acids. In DNA, the CDR3 is TGTGCCAGCAGATCTATCGGAAGTGGAAACACCATATATTTT. Translation gives CASRSIGSGNTIYF.

This clone was detected only once. The chain uses TRBV6-5 and TRBJ2-1, with a tentative D call TRBD2 (5 bases). The CDR3 consists of 14 residues. V was pared by 6 bases and J by 7 bases, with 16 bases between. Germline V CDR1 and CDR2: MNHEY, SVGAGI. The CDR3 loop is CASSPRAGYNEQFF. In DNA, the CDR3 is TGTGCCAGCAGCCCGAGGGCCGGGTATAATGAGCAGTTCTTC.

The rearrangement links TRBV11-3 to TRBJ1-1; D is ambiguous. CDR3 length: 16 residues. V lost 0 bases to trimming and J lost 1 base, with 12 bases between them. The germline gives CDR1 SGHNT, CDR2 YENEEA. CDR3 nucleotides: TGTGCCAGCAGCTTAGATAGGGCATTCTGGAACACTGAAGCTTTCTTT. It encodes CASSLDRAFWNTEAFF.

This clone turned up a few times. This chain connects TRBV6-6 to TRBJ1-5; no firm D call. The CDR3 covers 12 residues. V gave up 6 bases and J gave up 8 bases, with 11 bases separating them. Germline CDR1 reads MNHNY; CDR2 reads SVGAGI (reference sequence). CDR3 in amino acids: CASRSQAEPQHF. In DNA, the CDR3 is TGTGCCAGCAGGTCCCAGGCTGAGCCCCAGCATTTT.

The genes are TRBV2 and TRBJ1-5; TRBD1 agrees at 7 bases. Germline V gives CDR1 SNHLY, CDR2 FYNNEI. The trim removed 4 bases at V and 4 bases at J, leaving 4 bases unmatched. The CDR3 extends over 14 amino acids. The CDR3 loop reads CASSGDSENQPQHF. CDR3 nucleotide sequence: TGTGCCAGCAGTGGGGACAGCGAAAATCAGCCCCAGCATTTT.

The chain has TRBV19 and TRBJ2-5; the D is unclear. Germline CDR1 is LNHDA and CDR2 is SQIVND (reference sequence). The CDR3 length is 15 residues. V lost 6 bases to trimming and J lost 1 base, with 15 bases between them. For the CDR3, the DNA is TGTGCCAGTAGAGAATCCCCCCGAACCCAAGAGACCCAGTACTTC. Residues: CASRESPRTQETQYF.

The chain links TRBV2 to TRBJ2-3; 7 positions agree with TRBD2. Germline loops: CDR1 SNHLY, CDR2 FYNNEI. The V gene end was trimmed by 6 bases and the J gene end by 4 bases; junction bases not matched to a gene: 10. The CDR3 extends over 15 amino acids. The CDR3 is CASRLGGSYADTQYF. CDR3 nucleotides: TGTGCCAGCAGGTTGGGCGGGAGTTATGCAGATACGCAGTATTTT. Together with reference TRBV2 and TRBJ2-3, the CDR3 gives the full variable domain: EPEVTQTPSHQVTQMGQEVILRCVPISNHLYFYWYRQILGQKVEFLVSFYNNEISEKSEIFDDQFSVERPDGSNFTLKIRSTKLEDSAMYFCASRLGGSYADTQYFGPGTRLTVL.

This chain connects TRBV7-8 to TRBJ1-5; D possibly corresponds to TRBD1 (5 bases). Trimming shortened V by 3 bases and J by 5 bases, and 8 bases separated the two germline ends. This CDR3 region has 13 residues. Germline-derived CDR1 and CDR2 are SGHVS and FQNEAQ. The DNA of the CDR3 is TGTGCCAGCAGCTTGGGGGTGGATCAGCCCCAGCATTTT. This gives the protein CASSLGVDQPQHF.

The rearrangement uses TRBV28 and TRBJ2-1; 15 bases agree with TRBD2. V shed 5 bases, J shed 10 bases, and the junction held 15 bases outside the gene matches. Germline assignment: CDR1 MDHEN and CDR2 SYDVKM. There are 18 residues in the CDR3. The CDR3 coding sequence is TGTGCCAGCAGTCCTTTAGGACTAGCGGGAGGGCCAAGGGAGGAGCAGTTCTTC. Residues: CASSPLGLAGGPREEQFF.

In this sample, this clone turned up once. The genes are TRBV28 and TRBJ2-2; TRBD1 agrees at 8 bases. Trimming cost V 6 bases and J 1 base; bases outside gene matches: 4. Germline V gene lookup returns CDR1 MDHEN and CDR2 SYDVKM. The CDR3 has 15 residues. CDR3 nucleotide sequence: TGTGCCAGCAGCCCGGGACAGGTGAACACCGGGGAGCTGTTTTTT. The encoded protein is CASSPGQVNTGELFF. The full variable domain, in which reference TRBV28 and TRBJ2-2 provide the parts outside the CDR3, is DVKVTQSSRYLVKRTGEKVFLECVQDMDHENMFWYRQDPGLGLRLIYFSYDVKMKEKGDIPEGYSVSREKKERFSLILESASTNQTSMYLCASSPGQVNTGELFFGEGSRLTVL.

The chain carries TRBV28 and TRBJ1-2; no clear D. Germline V lookup: CDR1 MDHEN, CDR2 SYDVKM. The germline V and J ends were trimmed by 2 bases and 8 bases, with 12 bases remaining between them. CDR3 size: 13 residues. In DNA, the CDR3 is TGTGCCAGCAGTTTAAACTCTCGAGGAGGCTACACCTTC. It is translated as CASSLNSRGGYTF.

This clone showed up just a few times. J is TRBJ2-5 and V is TRBV5-5; no clear D gene. Germline V gene sequence: CDR1 SGHKS, CDR2 YYEKEE (reference sequence). The CDR3 sequence is 13 residues long. Between the trimmed V and J ends, which lost 3 bases and 2 bases, there was a span of 8 bases. In DNA, the CDR3 is TGTGCCAGCAGCTCTGGATCTCAAGAGACCCAGTACTTC. Translated, it gives CASSSGSQETQYF.

This chain uses TRBV5-1 with TRBJ2-7; D assignment may be TRBD1 or TRBD2 (5 bases each). Trimming removed 1 base from V and 2 bases from J, with 13 bases in between. There are 15 residues in the CDR3. Germline values: CDR1 SGHRS, CDR2 YFSETQ. DNA of the CDR3: TGCGCCAGCAGCTTGAAATCGGGACCGCCCTACGAGCAGTACTTC. Translated, it gives CASSLKSGPPYEQYF.

The chain links TRBV3-1 (or the pseudogene TRBV3-2) to TRBJ2-5, with D perhaps TRBD1 or TRBD2 (6 bases each). The CDR3 covers 16 residues. V lost 1 base and J 2 bases, leaving 14 bases between the germline ends. Germline V gene lookup returns CDR1 LGHDT and CDR2 YNNKEL (reference sequence). CDR3 residues: CASSQGTGTLQETQYF. The CDR3 DNA is TGTGCCAGCAGCCAAGGAACAGGGACTCTGCAAGAGACCCAGTACTTC.

V and J are TRBV2 and TRBJ1-2; perhaps TRBD1 as D (6 bases). V was pared by 6 bases and J by 8 bases, with 28 bases between. Germline values: CDR1 SNHLY, CDR2 FYNNEI. CDR3 length: 17 amino acids. The CDR3, as DNA: TGTGCCAGCAGGATTCTCAGGACAGCCACCACCTCTTGGGGCTACACCTTC. It yields the protein CASRILRTATTSWGYTF.

The CDR3 reads CASRWGRGSNTEAFF. In nucleotides, the CDR3 is TGTGCCAGCAGATGGGGGCGCGGATCTAACACTGAAGCTTTCTTT. The rearrangement links TRBV6-5 to TRBJ1-1; tentative D call: TRBD1 (6 bases). The CDR3 loop spans 15 amino acids. Germline loops: CDR1 MNHEY, CDR2 SVGAGI. Trimming took off 6 bases at V and 2 bases at J, with 16 bases between the two ends.

The chain is built from TRBV7-6 and TRBJ2-2; 9 bases are a match to TRBD2. V lost 5 bases to trimming and J lost 7 bases; unmatched junction nucleotides: 8. Germline CDR1 reads SGHVS; CDR2 reads FNYEAQ. This CDR3 is 15 amino acids long. The CDR3 DNA sequence: TGTGCCAGCAGCCCGGGGCTAGCGGGAAACGGGGAGCTGTTTTTT. This codes for CASSPGLAGNGELFF.

The chain couples TRBV7-3 to TRBJ2-1, with a tentative D call TRBD1 (6 bases). The CDR3 spans 16 residues. The V and J ends lost 5 bases and 4 bases respectively, with 18 bases between them. Germline CDR1 and CDR2: SGHTA and FQGTGA. CDR3 sequence reads: CASSPRDRSGYNEQFF. In nucleotides, the CDR3 is TGTGCCAGCAGCCCAAGAGACAGGTCGGGGTACAATGAGCAGTTCTTC.

J is TRBJ2-2 and V is TRBV10-3, with unresolved D. Trimming left V 8 bases short and J 5 bases short, with 6 bases between. This CDR3 has 11 amino acids. Germline CDR1 reads ENHRY; CDR2 reads SYGVKD. The CDR3 nucleotides are TGTGCCATCTCGGAGACCGGGGAGCTGTTTTTT. Translated: CAISETGELFF.

The rearrangement uses TRBV21-1 and TRBJ1-1. TRBV21-1 has pseudogene status. This CDR3 comprises 14 residues. CDR3 in amino acids: CASSRELMNTEAFF. The CDR3 region has the DNA TGTGCCAGCAGTAGGGAGTTGATGAACACTGAAGCTTTCTTT.

This sequence joins TRBV6-6 and TRBJ1-1; D is perhaps TRBD1 (6 bases). Trimming removed 6 bases from V and 0 bases from J, with 14 bases in between. The CDR3 sequence is 15 residues long. Germline assignment: CDR1 MNHNY and CDR2 SVGAGI (reference sequence). The CDR3 here is CASRGPSGVNTEAFF. In DNA form, the CDR3 reads TGTGCCAGCAGGGGCCCTTCAGGGGTGAACACTGAAGCTTTCTTT.

The V call is TRBV28, the J call TRBJ2-7; 10 positions match TRBD2. The CDR3 has 16 residues. V was pared by 3 bases and J by 2 bases, with 7 bases of the junction left unmatched. Per the germline V gene, CDR1 is MDHEN and CDR2 is SYDVKM. The CDR3 protein is CASSFTLAGRTYEQYF. The CDR3, as DNA: TGTGCCAGCAGTTTCACACTAGCGGGACGCACCTACGAGCAGTACTTC.

On this clone itself: Other nucleotide sequences in the sample specify the same CDR3. The gene calls are TRBV5-1 and TRBJ2-5; 8 bases map to TRBD1. The CDR3 length is 15 residues. Germline CDR1 and CDR2: SGHRS and YFSETQ. After removal of 0 bases from V and 3 bases from J, the junction contained 4 bases not matched to a gene. CDR3 sequence (DNA): TGCGCCAGCAGCTTGGGGCTGACAGGGGAAGAGACCCAGTACTTC. Protein: CASSLGLTGEETQYF.